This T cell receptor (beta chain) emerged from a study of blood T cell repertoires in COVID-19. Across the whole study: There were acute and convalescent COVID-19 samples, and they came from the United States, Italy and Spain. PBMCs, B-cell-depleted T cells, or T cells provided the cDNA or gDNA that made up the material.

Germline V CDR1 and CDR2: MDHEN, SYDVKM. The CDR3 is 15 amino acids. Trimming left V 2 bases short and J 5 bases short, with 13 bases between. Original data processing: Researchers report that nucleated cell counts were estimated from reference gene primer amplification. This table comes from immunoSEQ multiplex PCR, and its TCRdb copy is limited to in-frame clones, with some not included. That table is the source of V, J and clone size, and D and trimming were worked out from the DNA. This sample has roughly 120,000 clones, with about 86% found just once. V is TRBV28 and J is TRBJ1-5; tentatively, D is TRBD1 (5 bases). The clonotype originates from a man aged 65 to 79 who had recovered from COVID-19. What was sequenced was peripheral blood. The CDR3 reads CASSLRAGGDQPQHF. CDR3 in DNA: TGTGCCAGCAGTTTAAGGGCGGGGGGGGATCAGCCCCAGCATTTT.